The clone carrying this TCR beta chain has more than one count but fewer than ten. Its target is not known. The junction had 6 bases not matched to a gene; V was cut back by 9 bases and J by 2 bases. CDR1 and CDR2 (germline): MGHRA, YSYEKL. The CDR3 is 15 amino acids. TCRdb's table, derived via immunoSEQ multiplex PCR, lists solely in-frame clones and lacks some. The table includes approximately 37,000 clones, roughly 74% detected once. The data originate from a study of vaccination effects on CD4 cells after COVID-19. Study background: Approximately 1.9 million PBMC per well were cultured with 9 to 10 IU/ml IL-2 and roughly 10 ug/ml peptides.

After roughly 10 days in culture, the CD4+ T cells were isolated. None of these healthy vaccinees had been infected with SARS-CoV-2 before vaccination. Cultures had half their medium replaced with IL-2 medium on days 3 and 7. Study conclusions and caveats: In vaccinees who were healthy, merely 1 out of 255 vaccine-induced clones cross-reacted with common cold coronaviruses.

This TCR was recovered from a human donor who received a COVID-19 vaccine. The source was CD4+ T cells from PBMCs cultured without peptide, collected before COVID-19 vaccination. The gene calls are TRBV4-1 and TRBJ2-6, with 8 bases that match TRBD1. The CDR3 region is CASQPGGAGANVLTF. In DNA, the CDR3 is TGCGCCAGTCAACCAGGGGGCGCTGGGGCCAACGTCCTGACTTTC.